Following are 23 T cell receptor beta chains from one sample sequenced in a study of blood T cell repertoires in COVID-19. TCRdb keeps only in-frame clones here, not all; method: immunoSEQ multiplex PCR. The sample lists under 500,000 clones, approximately 90% occurring once. The sample comprised PBMCs or T cells enriched from blood (not recorded which). Receptors originate from a man aged 30 to 45 who had recovered from COVID-19.

The V and J genes are TRBV19 and TRBJ2-7, with TRBD1 matching over 9 bases. Trimming cost V 1 base and J 5 bases; bases outside gene matches: 6. The CDR3 contains 15 residues. The germline V gene has CDR1 LNHDA and CDR2 SQIVND (reference sequence). In DNA, the CDR3 is TGTGCCAGTAGTATAGGGGACAGGGAATCGAACGAGCAGTACTTC. The encoded protein is CASSIGDRESNEQYF.

This clone was seen a single time. V usage is TRBV10-3 and J usage is TRBJ2-7; a possible D gene is TRBD1 (6 bases). The V gene's germline CDR1 is ENHRY and CDR2 SYGVKD. The CDR3 is made up of 12 amino acids. The CDR3: CAVRGSGDEQYF. The CDR3 DNA is TGTGCGGTCCGGGGCTCAGGGGACGAGCAGTACTTC.

The chain combines TRBV18 with TRBJ2-7; maybe TRBD2 (5 bases). V lost 6 bases, J lost 2 bases, and 14 bases lay in between. Germline V gene sequence: CDR1 KGHSH, CDR2 LQKENI. The CDR3 extends over 14 amino acids. The CDR3 here is CASSPLRTAYEQYF. Here the CDR3 DNA reads TGTGCCAGCTCGCCCCTTAGGACTGCCTACGAGCAGTACTTC.

This clone was recorded only once. The genes are TRBV7-2 and TRBJ1-4, with D perhaps TRBD1 (6 bases). Germline CDR1 reads SGHTA; CDR2 reads FQGNSA. V lost 5 bases to trimming and J lost 0 bases, with 16 bases between them. The CDR3 is 17 amino acids. In DNA, the CDR3 is TGTGCCAGCAGCCCTACAGGGAGTCTATCAACTAATGAAAAACTGTTTTTT. It encodes CASSPTGSLSTNEKLFF.

This chain connects TRBV7-2 to TRBJ2-1; 8 bases agree with TRBD2. V dropped 3 bases and J dropped 4; count of bases not matched to a gene: 5. Germline lookup yields CDR1 SGHTA and CDR2 FQGNSA. The CDR3 sequence is 15 residues long. The CDR3 DNA sequence: TGTGCCAGCAGCTTGGGAAGCGGGGGTTACAATGAGCAGTTCTTC. It is translated as CASSLGSGGYNEQFF.

The chain carries TRBV18 and TRBJ2-6, with TRBD1 as a possible D gene (6 bases). Trimming pared 5 bases from V and 4 bases from J, leaving 12 bases between. CDR1 and CDR2 (germline): KGHSH, LQKENI. This CDR3 is built from 15 residues. The DNA of the CDR3 is TGTGCCAGCTCAGAACAGGGTTCCGGGGCCAACGTCCTGACTTTC. This gives the protein CASSEQGSGANVLTF.

The chain is built from TRBV30 and TRBJ1-6; D remains unclear. V was shortened by 4 bases and J by 7 bases, with 8 bases between the two germline ends. From germline, CDR1 is GTSNPN and CDR2 SVGIG (reference sequence). This CDR3 comprises 12 residues. The CDR3: CAWNRDNSPLHF. The CDR3 region has the DNA TGTGCCTGGAACAGAGACAATTCACCCCTCCACTTT.

There are a few counts of this clone. The chain recombines TRBV7-9 with TRBJ1-2; D gene uncertain. The germline CDR1 and CDR2 sequences are SEHNR and FQNEAQ (reference sequence). The CDR3 covers 14 residues. V was shortened by 5 bases and J by 2 bases, with 12 bases between the two germline ends. This CDR3 reads CASSQGGSNYGYTF. Here the CDR3 DNA reads TGTGCCAGCAGCCAAGGTGGTAGCAACTATGGCTACACCTTC.

The chain couples TRBV11-3 to TRBJ1-1, with D unresolved. The CDR3 sequence is 14 residues long. Germline-derived CDR1 and CDR2 are SGHNT and YENEEA. The V end lost 0 bases, the J end lost 4 bases, and 9 bases lay between the germline ends. Here the CDR3 reads CASSLDGSGTEAFF. The CDR3 DNA reads as TGTGCCAGCAGCTTAGATGGGAGTGGCACTGAAGCTTTCTTT.

Points on this clone: Other DNA sequences from this sample encode an identical CDR3 as well. The CDR3: CASSSQGNTEAFF. CDR3 sequence (DNA): TGTGCCAGCAGCTCCCAGGGAAACACTGAAGCTTTCTTT. This chain joins TRBV11-3 and TRBJ1-1, with a possible D match to TRBD1 (5 bases). Germline loops: CDR1 SGHNT, CDR2 YENEEA. V lost 4 bases, J lost 2 bases, and 8 bases lay in between. The CDR3 spans 13 residues.

The chain links TRBV19 to TRBJ2-7; TRBD2 agrees at 10 bases. From germline, CDR1 is LNHDA and CDR2 SQIVND (reference sequence). Trimming took 7 bases from V and 1 from J; bases not matched to a gene: 4. This CDR3 spans 14 amino acids. The CDR3 DNA reads TGTGCCAGTAAAGGGACTAGCGATTCCTACGAGCAGTACTTC. Protein sequence: CASKGTSDSYEQYF. Full variable domain (missing parts from reference TRBV19 and TRBJ2-7): DGGITQSPKYLFRKEGQNVTLSCEQNLNHDAMYWYRQDPGQGLRLIYYSQIVNDFQKGDIAEGYSVSREKKESFPLTVTSAQKNPTAFYLCASKGTSDSYEQYFGPGTRLTVT.

The chain recombines TRBV27 with TRBJ2-5; 12 nucleotides line up with TRBD2. The CDR3 has 16 residues. With V trimmed by 5 bases and J by 6 bases, 10 bases remained unmatched. Per germline, CDR1 MNHEY and CDR2 SMNVEV (reference sequence). CDR3 coding DNA: TGTGCCAGCAGTCTCAGACTAGCGGGAGAACTAAAGACCCAGTACTTC. Encoded protein: CASSLRLAGELKTQYF.

This chain connects TRBV28 to TRBJ2-5; the match to TRBD1 covers 7 bases. V gave up 7 bases and J gave up 5 bases; unmatched junction bases: 19. The CDR3 covers 17 residues. CDR1 and CDR2 (germline): MDHEN, SYDVKM. In nucleotides, the CDR3 is TGTGCCAGCAAACTAGAATATACCGGGACAGAAAGTGAGACCCAGTACTTC. It encodes CASKLEYTGTESETQYF.

This chain connects TRBV30 to TRBJ2-5, with D tentatively TRBD2 (6 bases). Germline lookup yields CDR1 GTSNPN and CDR2 SVGIG (reference sequence). Trimming pared 0 bases from V and 10 bases from J, leaving 15 bases between. There are 13 residues in the CDR3. The chain's CDR3 is CAWSVKAPGDQYF. CDR3 DNA sequence: TGTGCCTGGAGTGTAAAAGCTCCGGGGGACCAGTACTTC.

This clone has just a few counts. The rearrangement uses TRBV2 and TRBJ1-2, with 7 bases lining up with TRBD1. Trimming cost V 6 bases and J 6 bases; bases outside gene matches: 7. The CDR3 spans 13 residues. Germline lookup yields CDR1 SNHLY and CDR2 FYNNEI. The CDR3 sequence: CASRAGQINGYTF. Written as DNA, the CDR3 is TGTGCCAGCAGGGCGGGACAGATAAATGGCTACACCTTC.

CDR3 DNA sequence: TGTGCCAGTACCCCTCAGGGGGCGAGCAATCAGCCCCAGCATTTT. Translated: CASTPQGASNQPQHF. V and J are TRBV19 and TRBJ1-5; 8 positions agree with TRBD1. The CDR3 extends over 15 amino acids. V shed 7 bases, J shed 1 base, and the junction held 6 bases outside the gene matches. The V gene's germline CDR1 is LNHDA and CDR2 SQIVND (reference sequence).

The chain carries TRBV7-9 and TRBJ2-1; unclear D gene. The CDR3 loop spans 16 amino acids. Germline CDR1 and CDR2: SEHNR and FQNEAQ (reference sequence). Trimming stripped 3 bases from V and 3 bases from J, with 15 bases between. CDR3: CASSLGSSFVYNEQFF. The DNA of the CDR3 is TGTGCCAGCAGCTTGGGCTCCTCATTTGTCTACAATGAGCAGTTCTTC.

The chain has TRBV12-3 or TRBV12-4 and TRBJ2-7; no clear D. CDR3 size: 12 residues. The V end lost 5 bases, the J end lost 9 bases, and 14 bases lay between the germline ends. This chain's CDR3 is CASSRGPVGQYF. The CDR3 DNA reads TGTGCCAGCAGTCGAGGCCCCGTCGGGCAGTACTTC.

J is TRBJ2-1 and V is TRBV18; 9 bases align to TRBD2. Germline V gene sequence: CDR1 KGHSH, CDR2 LQKENI. The V and J ends lost 3 bases and 7 bases, in that order; junction bases with no gene match: 7. This CDR3 contains 15 residues. The CDR3 sequence is CASSPRRLAGNEQFF. The CDR3 DNA follows: TGTGCCAGCTCACCCCGCCGGCTAGCGGGAAATGAGCAGTTCTTC.

The chain is built from TRBV27 and TRBJ2-1, with 14 bases fitting TRBD2. The CDR3 is made up of 15 amino acids. Losses at the gene ends were 6 bases for V and 9 bases for J; bases not matched to a gene: 7. From germline, CDR1 is MNHEY and CDR2 SMNVEV (reference sequence). The CDR3 loop is CASRAQGLAGVEQFF. In nucleotides, the CDR3 is TGTGCCAGCAGGGCGCAGGGACTAGCGGGAGTTGAGCAGTTCTTC.

The rearrangement links TRBV28 to TRBJ2-3, with a weak D call TRBD2 (5 bases). Trimming took 11 bases from V and 2 from J, leaving 14 bases between them. Germline assignment: CDR1 MDHEN and CDR2 SYDVKM. CDR3 length equals 13 residues. CDR3 nucleotides: TGTGCCGGATCGAGGGCCCCCACAGATACGCAGTATTTT. Translation gives CAGSRAPTDTQYF.

The chain combines TRBV6-1 with TRBJ2-1, with 9 bases fitting TRBD2. Germline values: CDR1 MNHNS, CDR2 SASEGT. V lost 3 bases and J lost 7; bases outside the gene matches: 7. The CDR3 is 15 residues long. CDR3 bases: TGTGCCAGCAGTGATAGGGCGGGAGGGCCAAATGAGCAGTTCTTC. It translates to CASSDRAGGPNEQFF.

The CDR3 is CASSFTRASHEKLFF. The DNA of the CDR3 is TGTGCCAGCAGCTTTACGAGGGCGAGCCATGAAAAACTGTTTTTT. This rearrangement joins TRBV5-6 to TRBJ1-4; D is undetermined. In germline, CDR1 is SGHDT, CDR2 YYEEEE. Trimming took 2 bases from V and 6 from J, leaving 14 bases between them. The CDR3 runs 15 residues.